These 14 T cell receptor beta chains came from one sample sequenced in a study of breast tumors, draining lymph nodes, adjacent tissues. TCRdb processed the multiplex PCR reads anew with MiXCR; each CDR3 protein has one entry. The table lists more than 15,000 distinct CDR3 sequences, approximately 41% of them singletons. The sample was breast tumor tissue. Source of these receptors: a female donor with breast cancer. Some clones in this sample may be carry-over from other donors' samples.

On this clonotype itself: One junction end disagrees with the germline gene, perhaps due to a read error. This sequence joins TRBV19 and TRBJ2-2, with D possibly TRBD2 on 6 matching bases. CDR1 LNHDA and CDR2 SQIVND come from the germline V gene (reference sequence). CDR3 size: 15 residues. The chain's CDR3 is CASSGDGSTPGEMFF. CDR3 nucleotides: TGTGCCAGTAGTGGGGATGGGAGCACTCCGGGGGAGATGTTTTTT. Together with reference TRBV19 and TRBJ2-2, the CDR3 gives the full variable domain: DGGITQSPKYLFRKEGQNVTLSCEQNLNHDAMYWYRQDPGQGLRLIYYSQIVNDFQKGDIAEGYSVSREKKESFPLTVTSAQKNPTAFYLCASSGDGSTPGEMFFGEGSRLTVL.

This clonotype came up many times. The rearrangement links TRBV6-5 to TRBJ2-2; TRBD1 aligns across 7 bases. The V gene's germline CDR1 is MNHEY and CDR2 SVGAGI. V shed 6 bases, J shed 1 base, and the junction held 11 bases outside the gene matches. The CDR3 runs 17 residues. In DNA form, the CDR3 reads TGTGCCAGCAGGCCCCCCCCCGGGACAGAGAACACCGGGGAGCTGTTTTTT. This encodes CASRPPPGTENTGELFF.

CDR3 amino acids: CSARLAGNNEQFF. The CDR3 DNA reads TGCAGTGCTAGGCTAGCGGGGAACAATGAGCAGTTCTTC. This rearrangement joins TRBV20-1 to TRBJ2-1, with 9 bases identical to TRBD2. CDR1 is DFQATT and CDR2 is SNEGSKA in the germline V gene (reference sequence). J gave up 5 bases and V 3 bases, and 2 bases lay outside the gene matches. The CDR3 loop spans 13 amino acids.

The chain has TRBV7-9 and TRBJ2-7; D gene ambiguous. The length of the CDR3 is 13 residues. V was cut by 4 bases and J by 3 bases, with 10 bases left in between. Germline V gene data show CDR1 as SEHNR and CDR2 as FQNEAQ (reference sequence). The CDR3 reads CASSSAPYYEQYF. The CDR3 nucleotides are TGTGCCAGCAGCTCAGCCCCCTACTACGAGCAGTACTTC.

The chain couples TRBV4-1 to TRBJ1-1; no firm D call. V was clipped by 6 bases and J by 0 bases, with 8 bases between them. The CDR3 has 13 residues. The V gene's germline CDR1 is MGHRA and CDR2 YSYEKL. The CDR3 here is CASRVQVNTEAFF. CDR3 sequence (DNA): TGCGCCAGCAGGGTTCAGGTGAACACTGAAGCTTTCTTT.

This clonotype was counted ten times or more. The chain has TRBV5-6 and TRBJ2-7, with TRBD2 identical over 7 bases. From germline, CDR1 is SGHDT and CDR2 YYEEEE. V trimming: 4 bases; J trimming: 2 bases; junction bases outside the gene matches: 6. The CDR3 is 14 amino acids. The CDR3 protein is CASSLGTTPYEQYF. The CDR3 bases are TGTGCCAGCAGCCTCGGGACTACCCCCTACGAGCAGTACTTC. Full variable domain (rest looked up from reference TRBV5-6 and TRBJ2-7): DAGVTQSPTHLIKTRGQQVTLRCSPKSGHDTVSWYQQALGQGPQFIFQYYEEEERQRGNFPDRFSGHQFPNYSSELNVNALLLGDSALYLCASSLGTTPYEQYFGPGTRLTVT.

In this sample, this clonotype turned up many times. This may arise from a read error, as a much more abundant clone is one base away. The V gene is TRBV20-1, the J gene TRBJ2-7; D gene ambiguous. CDR1 and CDR2 (germline): DFQATT, SNEGSKA (reference sequence). The CDR3 is made up of 14 amino acids. The chain's CDR3 is CSARPTTTSSEQYF. CDR3 in DNA: TGCAGTGCAAGACCGACAACGACTTCCTCCGAGCAGTACTTC.

This clonotype was counted ten times or more. The chain is built from TRBV6-1 and TRBJ2-7, with D possibly matching TRBD2 (6 bases). There are 14 residues in the CDR3. Germline CDR1 and CDR2: MNHNS and SASEGT. With 6 bases removed from V and 3 bases from J, the gap between germline ends came to 15 bases. The CDR3, as DNA: TGTGCCAGCAGGCCTCTCACTAGCAGCTACGAGCAGTACTTC. It translates to CASRPLTSSYEQYF.

Worth noting for this clonotype: An end of the junction differs from the germline gene, which may be a read error. CDR3: CASSLSTALNEQLF. The DNA for the CDR3 is TGTGCCAGCAGTTTAAGTACAGCCCTCAATGAGCAGCTCTTC. The V gene is TRBV12-3 or TRBV12-4, the J gene TRBJ2-1; D not resolved. This CDR3 region has 14 residues.

This clonotype was observed once. The V call is TRBV4-2, the J call TRBJ2-7; 7 bases line up with TRBD2. The V gene's germline CDR1 is LGHNA and CDR2 YNFKEQ. Trimming removed 0 bases from V and 0 bases from J; junction bases left unmatched: 14. This CDR3 has 19 residues. CDR3 sequence (DNA): TGTGCCAGCAGCCAAGATGAGACAAGCTGGGGGGACTACTCCTACGAGCAGTACTTC. This translates into CASSQDETSWGDYSYEQYF.

There are many counts of this clonotype. The chain couples TRBV30 to TRBJ2-2; possibly TRBD1 or TRBD2 for D (5 bases each). The CDR3 sequence is 13 residues long. The V and J ends lost 4 bases and 4 bases respectively, with 10 bases between them. The germline V gene has CDR1 GTSNPN and CDR2 SVGIG (reference sequence). The CDR3 coding sequence is TGTGCCTGGAATCAGGGACCCACCGGGGAGCTGTTTTTT. Translation: CAWNQGPTGELFF.

Many counts were recorded for this clonotype. This sequence may be a read error, since a much larger clone differs from it by one base. The rearrangement uses TRBV7-9 and TRBJ2-5; 14 nucleotides match TRBD2. CDR3 length: 15 amino acids. CDR1 and CDR2 (germline): SEHNR, FQNEAQ (reference sequence). CDR3 protein: CASSRTSGRFETQHF. CDR3 sequence (DNA): TGTGCCAGCAGCCGGACTAGCGGGAGGTTTGAGACCCAGCACTTC. The variable domain in full, completed from reference TRBV7-9 and TRBJ2-5, reads DTGVSQNPRHKITKRGQNVTFRCDPISEHNRLYWYRQTLGQGPEFLTYFQNEAQLEKSRLLSDRFSAERPKGSFSTLEIQRTEQGDSAMYLCASSRTSGRFETQHFGPGTRLLVL.

In this sample, this clonotype turned up a few times. Given a much more abundant clone one base away, this may be a read error. V is TRBV15 and J is TRBJ1-1, with D maybe TRBD1 (5 bases). This CDR3 is built from 14 residues. Germline lookup yields CDR1 LNHNV and CDR2 YYDKDF (reference sequence). CDR3 loop: CAISARGTDIEAFF. The CDR3 DNA sequence: TGTGCCATCAGCGCCCGAGGGACGGATATTGAAGCTTTCTTT.

The sample holds many counts of this clonotype. The chain combines TRBV3-1 with TRBJ1-4; D ambiguous. Trimming removed 0 bases from V and 5 bases from J, with 10 bases in between. The V gene's germline CDR1 is LGHDT and CDR2 YNNKEL (reference sequence). The CDR3 has 15 residues. CDR3 sequence reads: CASSQELGPNEKLFF. The CDR3 region has the DNA TGTGCCAGCAGCCAAGAGCTGGGCCCCAATGAAAAACTGTTTTTT.